This T cell receptor (beta chain) was sequenced during a study of graft-versus-host responses after intestinal transplantation. Germline values: CDR1 SGHTA, CDR2 FQGNSA. The CDR3 contains 15 residues. V lost 2 bases and J lost 7, with 14 bases in between. Produced via immunoSEQ multiplex PCR; TCRdb's table is partial and in-frame only. The repertoire consists of nearly 100,000 clones, with about nine tenths occurring once and the leading ten covering 15% to 20%. This TCR derives from a human patient who received an intestinal transplant, so some T cells may come from the graft donor. This rearrangement joins TRBV7-2 to TRBJ1-4, with D tentatively TRBD1 (6 bases). The material was PBMCs, obtained roughly 450 days after intestinal transplant. The CDR3 nucleotides read TGTGCCAGCAGCTTATATCAGGGGAGGGGTGAAAAACTGTTTTTT. This translates into CASSLYQGRGEKLFF.